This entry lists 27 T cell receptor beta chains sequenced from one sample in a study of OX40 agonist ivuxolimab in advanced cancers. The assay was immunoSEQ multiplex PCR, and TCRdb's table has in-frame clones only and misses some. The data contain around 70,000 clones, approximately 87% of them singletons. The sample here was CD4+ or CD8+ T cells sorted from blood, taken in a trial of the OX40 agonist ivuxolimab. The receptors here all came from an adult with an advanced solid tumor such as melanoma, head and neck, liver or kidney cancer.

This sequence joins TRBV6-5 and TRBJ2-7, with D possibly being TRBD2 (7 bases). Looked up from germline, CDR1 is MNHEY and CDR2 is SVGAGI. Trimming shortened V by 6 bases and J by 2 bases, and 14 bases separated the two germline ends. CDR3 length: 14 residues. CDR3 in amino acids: CASRSLGGPYEQYF. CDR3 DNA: TGTGCCAGCAGGTCCCTCGGGGGGCCCTACGAGCAGTACTTC.

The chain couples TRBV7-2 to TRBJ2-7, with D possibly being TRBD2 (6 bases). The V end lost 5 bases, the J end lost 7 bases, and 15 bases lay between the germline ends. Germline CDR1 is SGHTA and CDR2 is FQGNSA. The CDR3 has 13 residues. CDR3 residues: CASSPFRSGEQYF. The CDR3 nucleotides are TGTGCCAGCAGCCCCTTTCGGAGCGGGGAGCAGTACTTC.

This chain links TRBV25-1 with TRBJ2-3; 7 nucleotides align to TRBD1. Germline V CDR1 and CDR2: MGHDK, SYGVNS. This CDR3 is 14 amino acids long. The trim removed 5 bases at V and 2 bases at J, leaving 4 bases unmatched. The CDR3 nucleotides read TGTGCCAGCAGTCGGACAGGAAACACAGATACGCAGTATTTT. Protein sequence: CASSRTGNTDTQYF. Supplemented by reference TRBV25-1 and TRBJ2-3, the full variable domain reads EADIYQTPRYLVIGTGKKITLECSQTMGHDKMYWYQQDPGMELHLIHYSYGVNSTEKGDLSSESTVSRIRTEHFPLTLESARPSHTSQYLCASSRTGNTDTQYFGPGTRLTVL.

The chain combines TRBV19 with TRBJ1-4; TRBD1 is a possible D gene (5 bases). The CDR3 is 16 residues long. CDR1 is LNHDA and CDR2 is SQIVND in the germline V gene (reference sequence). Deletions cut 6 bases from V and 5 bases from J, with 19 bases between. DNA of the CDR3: TGTGCCAGTAGATCGGGGGTTTGGCGGCCCAATGAAAAACTGTTTTTT. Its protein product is CASRSGVWRPNEKLFF.

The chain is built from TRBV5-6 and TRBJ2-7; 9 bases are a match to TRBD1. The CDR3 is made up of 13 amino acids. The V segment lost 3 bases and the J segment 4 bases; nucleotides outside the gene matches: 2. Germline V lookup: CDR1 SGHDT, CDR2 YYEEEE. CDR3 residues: CASSSTGGYEQYF. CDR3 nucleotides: TGTGCCAGCAGCTCGACAGGGGGGTACGAGCAGTACTTC.

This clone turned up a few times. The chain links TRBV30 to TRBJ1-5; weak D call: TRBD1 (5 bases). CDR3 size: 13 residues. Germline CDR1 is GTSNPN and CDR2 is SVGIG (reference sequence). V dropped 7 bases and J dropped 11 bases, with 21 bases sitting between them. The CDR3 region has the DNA TGTGCCTATACGAGGGTGGGGCGCGGGACCCAGCATTTT. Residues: CAYTRVGRGTQHF. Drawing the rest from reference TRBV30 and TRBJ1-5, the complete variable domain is SQTIHQWPATLVQPVGSPLSLECTVEGTSNPNLYWYRQAAGRGLQLLFYSVGIGQISSEVPQNLSASRPQDRQFILSSKKLLLSDSGFYLCAYTRVGRGTQHFGDGTRLSIL.

CDR3 in amino acids: CASSIGTTAKNIQYF. The DNA of the CDR3 is TGCGCCAGCAGTATAGGGACTACTGCCAAAAACATTCAGTACTTC. The genes are TRBV5-1 and TRBJ2-4; 7 bases align to TRBD2. The CDR3 totals 15 residues. V was pared by 5 bases and J by 1 base, with 6 bases of the junction left unmatched. Germline CDR1 and CDR2: SGHRS and YFSETQ.

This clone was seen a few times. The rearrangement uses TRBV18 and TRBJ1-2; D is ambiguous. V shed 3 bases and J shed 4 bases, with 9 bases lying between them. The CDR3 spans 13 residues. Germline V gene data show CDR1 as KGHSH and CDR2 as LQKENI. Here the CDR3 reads CASSPAVGYGYTF. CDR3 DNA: TGTGCCAGCTCACCCGCCGTGGGCTATGGCTACACCTTC.

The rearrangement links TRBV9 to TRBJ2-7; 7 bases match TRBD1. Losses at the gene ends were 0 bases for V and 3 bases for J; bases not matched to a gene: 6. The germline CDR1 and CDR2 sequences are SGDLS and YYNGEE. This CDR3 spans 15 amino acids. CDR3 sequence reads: CASSVAPGGGYEQYF. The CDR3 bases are TGTGCCAGCAGCGTAGCTCCAGGGGGTGGCTACGAGCAGTACTTC.

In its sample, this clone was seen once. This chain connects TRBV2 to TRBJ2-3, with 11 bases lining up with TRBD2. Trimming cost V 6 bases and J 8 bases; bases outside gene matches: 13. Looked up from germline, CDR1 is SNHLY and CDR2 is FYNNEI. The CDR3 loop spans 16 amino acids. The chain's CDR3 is CASRESGLAATGTQYF. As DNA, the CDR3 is TGTGCCAGCAGGGAGTCGGGACTAGCGGCCACGGGTACGCAGTATTTT.

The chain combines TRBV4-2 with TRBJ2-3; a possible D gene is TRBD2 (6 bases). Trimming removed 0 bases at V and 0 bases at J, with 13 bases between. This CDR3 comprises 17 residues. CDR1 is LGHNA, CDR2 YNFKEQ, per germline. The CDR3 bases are TGTGCCAGCAGCCAAGATAGCGGCGGGACTAGCACAGATACGCAGTATTTT. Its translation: CASSQDSGGTSTDTQYF.

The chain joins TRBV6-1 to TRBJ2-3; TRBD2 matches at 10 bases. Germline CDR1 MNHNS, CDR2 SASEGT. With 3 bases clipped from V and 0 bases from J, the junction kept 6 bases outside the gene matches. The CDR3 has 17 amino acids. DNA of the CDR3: TGTGCCAGCAGTGAGAGCGGGAGGGCCGTTAGCACAGATACGCAGTATTTT. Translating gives CASSESGRAVSTDTQYF.

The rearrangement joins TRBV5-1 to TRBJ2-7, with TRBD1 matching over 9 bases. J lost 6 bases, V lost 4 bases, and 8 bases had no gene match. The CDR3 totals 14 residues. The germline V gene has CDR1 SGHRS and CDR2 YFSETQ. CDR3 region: CASSPPGQGGEQYF. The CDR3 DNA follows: TGCGCCAGCAGCCCGCCGGGACAGGGAGGCGAGCAGTACTTC. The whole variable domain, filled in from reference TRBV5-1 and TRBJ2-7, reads KAGVTQTPRYLIKTRGQQVTLSCSPISGHRSVSWYQQTPGQGLQFLFEYFSETQRNKGNFPGRFSGRQFSNSRSEMNVSTLELGDSALYLCASSPPGQGGEQYFGPGTRLTVT.

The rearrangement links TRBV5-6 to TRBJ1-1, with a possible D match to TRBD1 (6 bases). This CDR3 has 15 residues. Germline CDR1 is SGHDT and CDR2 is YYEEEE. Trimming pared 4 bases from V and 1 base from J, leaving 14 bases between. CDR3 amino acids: CASSRVQGSNTEAFF. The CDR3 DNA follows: TGTGCCAGCAGCCGTGTACAGGGTTCGAACACTGAAGCTTTCTTT.

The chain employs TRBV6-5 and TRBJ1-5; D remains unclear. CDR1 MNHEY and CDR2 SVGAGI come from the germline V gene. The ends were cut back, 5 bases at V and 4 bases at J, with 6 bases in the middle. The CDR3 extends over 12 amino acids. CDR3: CASSQANQPQHF. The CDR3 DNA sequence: TGTGCCAGCAGTCAGGCAAATCAGCCCCAGCATTTT.

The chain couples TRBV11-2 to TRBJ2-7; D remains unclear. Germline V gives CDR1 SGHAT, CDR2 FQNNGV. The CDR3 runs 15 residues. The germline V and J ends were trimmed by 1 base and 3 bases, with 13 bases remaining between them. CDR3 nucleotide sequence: TGTGCCAGCAGCTTAGCTGGGTCAGGCTTCTACGAGCAGTACTTC. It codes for CASSLAGSGFYEQYF.

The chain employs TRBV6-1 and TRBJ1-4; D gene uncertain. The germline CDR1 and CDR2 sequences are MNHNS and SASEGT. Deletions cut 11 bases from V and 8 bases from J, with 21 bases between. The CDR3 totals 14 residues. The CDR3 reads CASRDLLRGEKLFF. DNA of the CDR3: TGTGCCTCCCGAGACCTCCTGAGAGGGGAAAAACTGTTTTTT.

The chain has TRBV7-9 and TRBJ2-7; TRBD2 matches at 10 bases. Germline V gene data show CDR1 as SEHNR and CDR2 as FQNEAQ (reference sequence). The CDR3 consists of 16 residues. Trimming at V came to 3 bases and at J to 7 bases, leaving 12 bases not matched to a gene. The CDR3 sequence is CASSFNASGRSWEQYF. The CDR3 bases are TGTGCCAGCAGCTTTAATGCTAGCGGGAGATCGTGGGAGCAGTACTTC.

CDR3 in DNA: TGCGCCAGCAGCCCAGCGTACTCCTACGAGCAGTACTTC. Protein sequence: CASSPAYSYEQYF. This chain joins TRBV5-1 and TRBJ2-7; unclear D gene. The V end was cut by 4 bases, the J end by 0 bases, with 8 bases between. Germline V CDR1 and CDR2: SGHRS, YFSETQ. This CDR3 is built from 13 residues.

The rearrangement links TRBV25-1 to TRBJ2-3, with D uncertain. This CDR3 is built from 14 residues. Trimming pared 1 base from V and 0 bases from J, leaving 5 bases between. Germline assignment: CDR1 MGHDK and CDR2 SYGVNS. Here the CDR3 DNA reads TGTGCCAGCAGTGAATTCCCTAGCACAGATACGCAGTATTTT. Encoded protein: CASSEFPSTDTQYF.

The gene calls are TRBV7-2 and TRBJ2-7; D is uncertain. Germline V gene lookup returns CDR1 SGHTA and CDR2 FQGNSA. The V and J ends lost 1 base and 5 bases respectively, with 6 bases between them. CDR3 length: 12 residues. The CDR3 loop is CASSLVQNEQYF. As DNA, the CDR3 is TGTGCCAGCAGCTTAGTACAAAACGAGCAGTACTTC.

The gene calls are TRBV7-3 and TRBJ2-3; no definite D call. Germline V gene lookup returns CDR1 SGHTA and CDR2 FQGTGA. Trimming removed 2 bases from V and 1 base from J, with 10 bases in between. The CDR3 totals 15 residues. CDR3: CASSLLGPGTDTQYF. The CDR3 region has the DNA TGTGCCAGCAGCTTATTAGGGCCTGGCACAGATACGCAGTATTTT.

CDR3 in DNA: TGTGCCAGCAGTGTTACTGGGGGGGGCATAGACACCATATATTTT. As protein: CASSVTGGGIDTIYF. This chain connects TRBV28 to TRBJ1-3, with D maybe TRBD1 (6 bases). Trimming pared 5 bases from V and 8 bases from J, leaving 19 bases between. Germline CDR1 is MDHEN and CDR2 is SYDVKM. The CDR3 has 15 amino acids.

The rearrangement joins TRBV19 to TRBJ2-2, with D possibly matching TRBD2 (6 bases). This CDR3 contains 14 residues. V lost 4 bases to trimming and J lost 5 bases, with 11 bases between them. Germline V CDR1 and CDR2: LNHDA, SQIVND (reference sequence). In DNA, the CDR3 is TGTGCCAGTAGTAGGGCGGGAAGTACCGGGGAGCTGTTTTTT. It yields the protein CASSRAGSTGELFF.

In DNA, the CDR3 is TGCAGCGCCGCTGGAGCCTACGAGCAGTACTTC. Its protein is CSAAGAYEQYF. The chain has TRBV29-1 and TRBJ2-7, with unresolved D. V lost 7 bases and J lost 2, with 9 bases in between. Germline CDR1 reads SQVTM; CDR2 reads ANQGSEA. The CDR3 contains 11 residues.

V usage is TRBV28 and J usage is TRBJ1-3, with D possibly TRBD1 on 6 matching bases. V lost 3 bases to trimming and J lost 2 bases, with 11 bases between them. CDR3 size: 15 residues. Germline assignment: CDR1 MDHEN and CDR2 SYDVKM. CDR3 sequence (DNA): TGTGCCAGCAGTTTGAGGGGGGGCCCTGGAAACACCATATATTTT. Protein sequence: CASSLRGGPGNTIYF.

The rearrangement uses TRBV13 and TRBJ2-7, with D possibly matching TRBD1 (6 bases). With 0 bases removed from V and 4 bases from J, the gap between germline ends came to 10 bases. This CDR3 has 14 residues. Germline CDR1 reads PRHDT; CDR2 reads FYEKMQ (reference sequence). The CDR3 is CASSLGQGVYEQYF. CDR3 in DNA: TGTGCCAGCAGCTTAGGACAGGGCGTTTACGAGCAGTACTTC.